Listed below are T cell receptor beta chains from one sample, sequenced in a study of blood T cell repertoires in COVID-19. TCRdb's table, derived via immunoSEQ multiplex PCR, lists solely in-frame clones and lacks some. The sample has hundreds of thousands of clones; about 80% are singletons. The sample consisted of peripheral blood. These receptors all stem from a woman older than 75 with acute or convalescent COVID-19. Both conserved end residues are part of each CDR3. The listing skips clone size in some rows; elsewhere it reads once, few, many or a size class.

V gene: TRBV6-1; clone size: .; J gene: TRBJ2-1; CDR3 protein: CASSDVLSGGHNEQFF
V gene: TRBV6-2/TRBV6-3; clone size: .; J gene: TRBJ2-7; CDR3 protein: CASSYRRDRVYEQYF
V gene: TRBV5-1; clone size: .; J gene: TRBJ2-3; CDR3 protein: CASSRTGGFTDTQYF
V gene: TRBV11-3; clone size: .; J gene: TRBJ2-3; CDR3 protein: CASSLGAGSTDTQYF
V gene: TRBV28; clone size: few; J gene: TRBJ1-5; CDR3 protein: CASRSGMIEPQHF
V gene: TRBV3-1/TRBV3-2; clone size: .; J gene: TRBJ1-1; CDR3 protein: CASSKTVFTEAFF
V gene: TRBV2; clone size: .; J gene: TRBJ2-7; CDR3 protein: CASSEQGESYEQYF
V gene: TRBV7-7; clone size: .; J gene: TRBJ2-3; CDR3 protein: CASSLLSGGGDTQYF
V gene: TRBV5-5; clone size: .; J gene: TRBJ2-1; CDR3 protein: CASSRAGGEQFF
V gene: TRBV24-1; clone size: .; J gene: TRBJ2-1; CDR3 protein: CATSDYGDRGNNEQFF
V gene: TRBV12-3/TRBV12-4; clone size: .; J gene: TRBJ1-5; CDR3 protein: CASSRQGNQPQHF
V gene: TRBV6-6; clone size: .; J gene: TRBJ2-1; CDR3 protein: CASSRFLDRNNEQFF
V gene: TRBV19; clone size: .; J gene: TRBJ2-3; CDR3 protein: CASSVGQGASSADTQYF
V gene: TRBV19; clone size: few; J gene: TRBJ1-4; CDR3 protein: CASSQGQASTLIEKLFF
V gene: TRBV14; clone size: .; J gene: TRBJ1-2; CDR3 protein: CASSPAIGVRSGYTF
V gene: TRBV7-9; clone size: .; J gene: TRBJ1-4; CDR3 protein: CASSRWDRGRLNEKLFF
V gene: TRBV2; clone size: .; J gene: TRBJ1-6; CDR3 protein: CASSDRQGQGSPLHF
V gene: TRBV29-1; clone size: .; J gene: TRBJ1-2; CDR3 protein: CSVVGQGRGYTF
V gene: TRBV7-2; clone size: few; J gene: TRBJ1-1; CDR3 protein: CASSLVGLTNTEAFF
V gene: TRBV18; clone size: once; J gene: TRBJ2-7; CDR3 protein: CASSPSALSSGSGQYF
V gene: TRBV6-2/TRBV6-3; clone size: .; J gene: TRBJ1-1; CDR3 protein: CASSQVLSAEAFF
V gene: TRBV2; clone size: .; J gene: TRBJ1-5; CDR3 protein: CASSAQVGNQPQHF
V gene: TRBV28; clone size: .; J gene: TRBJ1-5; CDR3 protein: CASKGGSLGQPQHF
V gene: TRBV6-1; clone size: .; J gene: TRBJ1-2; CDR3 protein: CASSERDRVSYTF
V gene: TRBV5-4; clone size: .; J gene: TRBJ1-6; CDR3 protein: CASSSSSSYNSPLHF
V gene: TRBV5-4; clone size: .; J gene: TRBJ1-2; CDR3 protein: CASSPQTENYGYTF
V gene: TRBV6-5; clone size: .; J gene: TRBJ2-1; CDR3 protein: CASSYVGAIGDEQFF
V gene: TRBV19; clone size: .; J gene: TRBJ1-5; CDR3 protein: CASRGGARNQPQHF
V gene: TRBV18; clone size: .; J gene: TRBJ1-1; CDR3 protein: CASSPQQEMNTEAFF
V gene: TRBV9; clone size: many; J gene: TRBJ2-7; CDR3 protein: CASSVLAKDYEQYF
V gene: TRBV5-1; clone size: .; J gene: TRBJ2-3; CDR3 protein: CASSPAGTSSADTQYF
V gene: TRBV5-1; clone size: .; J gene: TRBJ1-6; CDR3 protein: CASSQGQGGDSPLHF
V gene: TRBV19; clone size: medium-sized; J gene: TRBJ1-5; CDR3 protein: CASSIFRTPYQPQHF
V gene: TRBV28; clone size: .; J gene: TRBJ2-1; CDR3 protein: CASRLAGGDEQFF
V gene: TRBV19; clone size: .; J gene: TRBJ2-7; CDR3 protein: CASSSPPRGSEQYF
V gene: TRBV9; clone size: once; J gene: TRBJ2-3; CDR3 protein: CASSPRTGADTQYF
V gene: TRBV7-9; clone size: .; J gene: TRBJ1-3; CDR3 protein: CASSLVGAYSGNTIYF
V gene: TRBV2; clone size: .; J gene: TRBJ1-1; CDR3 protein: CASSEGLPNTEAFF
V gene: TRBV9; clone size: .; J gene: TRBJ1-2; CDR3 protein: CASSAGGQIYGYTF
V gene: TRBV4-2; clone size: .; J gene: TRBJ1-4; CDR3 protein: CASSTLGPNEKLFF
V gene: TRBV12-5; clone size: .; J gene: TRBJ1-2; CDR3 protein: CASGLTGGDGYTF
V gene: TRBV7-3; clone size: few; J gene: TRBJ1-1; CDR3 protein: CASSSGRGQGVGDTEAFF
V gene: TRBV5-1; clone size: .; J gene: TRBJ2-3; CDR3 protein: CASSFYAGVVENTQYF
V gene: TRBV19; clone size: .; J gene: TRBJ2-3; CDR3 protein: CASSIGDLGVTTQYF
V gene: TRBV7-2; clone size: .; J gene: TRBJ1-5; CDR3 protein: CASSLGGTRQPQHF
V gene: TRBV6-5; clone size: .; J gene: TRBJ2-1; CDR3 protein: CASRRQVPNEQFF
V gene: TRBV6-1; clone size: .; J gene: TRBJ2-3; CDR3 protein: CASSEVLRRGTDTQYF
V gene: TRBV5-5; clone size: .; J gene: TRBJ2-3; CDR3 protein: CASSPVGGSLTDTQYF
V gene: TRBV7-9; clone size: .; J gene: TRBJ2-6; CDR3 protein: CASSFYRDSGANVLTF
V gene: TRBV11-3; clone size: .; J gene: TRBJ1-1; CDR3 protein: CASSHYRNTEAFF
V gene: TRBV7-2; clone size: .; J gene: TRBJ2-5; CDR3 protein: CASRESTGDAAQYF
V gene: TRBV7-9; clone size: .; J gene: TRBJ2-5; CDR3 protein: CASIGRRETQYF
V gene: TRBV18; clone size: .; J gene: TRBJ2-1; CDR3 protein: CASSQQGPYNEQFF
V gene: TRBV5-1; clone size: .; J gene: TRBJ2-1; CDR3 protein: CASSLVAGSYNEQFF
V gene: TRBV18; clone size: .; J gene: TRBJ2-1; CDR3 protein: CASSPNYYNEQFF
V gene: TRBV7-2; clone size: .; J gene: TRBJ2-7; CDR3 protein: CASSLSSSLAAEQYF
V gene: TRBV9; clone size: few; J gene: TRBJ1-1; CDR3 protein: CASTFGLTNTEAFF
V gene: TRBV6-5; clone size: .; J gene: TRBJ2-7; CDR3 protein: CASSYGSGAPYEQYF